Listed below are T cell receptor beta chains from one sample, sequenced in a study of identical twins. TCRdb reprocessed the 5' RACE reads via MiXCR and lists one record per CDR3 protein. The table lists under 250,000 distinct CDR3 sequences, 7.5% of them singletons. These data also formed part of another study, on yellow fever vaccine responses in identical twins.

The sample consisted of CD8+ T cells sorted from blood. These receptors came from a woman aged 18-29 years in good health. Each CDR3 is given with its conserved first and last residue. The order of the fields is clone size, J gene, D gene, V gene, CDR3 DNA, CDR3 protein. A D gene is named only where the DNA matches it firmly. Size is omitted from some rows. Given values are once, few, many or a class for expanded clones.

clone_size: many; j_call: TRBJ2-1; d_call: TRBD2; v_call: TRBV7-9; cdr3_nt: TGTGCCAGCAGCTTATTTAGCGGGAGGGACTACAATGAGCAGTTCTTC; cdr3_aa: CASSLFSGRDYNEQFF
clone_size: -; j_call: TRBJ2-1; d_call: TRBD2; v_call: TRBV28; cdr3_nt: TGTGCCAGCACTAGCGGGGCATACAATGAGCAGTTCTTC; cdr3_aa: CASTSGAYNEQFF
clone_size: many; j_call: TRBJ2-7; d_call: -; v_call: TRBV2; cdr3_nt: TGTGCCAGCACCGAGGCATTGGGGATGGATTACGAGCAGTACTTC; cdr3_aa: CASTEALGMDYEQYF
clone_size: -; j_call: TRBJ1-2; d_call: TRBD1; v_call: TRBV12-3/TRBV12-4; cdr3_nt: TGTGCCAGCAGTCTAGGGACAGAAATAAACTATGGCTACACCTTC; cdr3_aa: CASSLGTEINYGYTF
clone_size: -; j_call: TRBJ1-1; d_call: -; v_call: TRBV28; cdr3_nt: TGTGCCAGCAGTTTAAAAGAGGCTTTCTTT; cdr3_aa: CASSLKEAFF
clone_size: few; j_call: TRBJ1-2; d_call: -; v_call: TRBV7-6; cdr3_nt: TGTGCCAGCAGCTTAGCCCCGGGTGACTATGGCTACACCTTC; cdr3_aa: CASSLAPGDYGYTF
clone_size: few; j_call: TRBJ2-2; d_call: -; v_call: TRBV9; cdr3_nt: TGTGCCAGCAGCGGCACATATTCCGGGGAGCTGTTTTTT; cdr3_aa: CASSGTYSGELFF
clone_size: many; j_call: TRBJ2-3; d_call: -; v_call: TRBV6-1; cdr3_nt: TGTGCCAGCTCTGGCGGGGAGATCACAGATACGCAGTATTTT; cdr3_aa: CASSGGEITDTQYF
clone_size: -; j_call: TRBJ1-1; d_call: -; v_call: TRBV4-2; cdr3_nt: TGTGCCAGCAGCCCGGGTTTGCGCACTGAAGCTTTCTTT; cdr3_aa: CASSPGLRTEAFF
clone_size: -; j_call: TRBJ2-1; d_call: -; v_call: TRBV10-2; cdr3_nt: TGCGCCAGCAAGGGGAGTCCGGGACACAGCTCCTACAATGAGCAGTTCTTC; cdr3_aa: CASKGSPGHSSYNEQFF
clone_size: few; j_call: TRBJ2-1; d_call: -; v_call: TRBV9; cdr3_nt: TGTGCCAGCAGCGTGAGGGGTGGAGCGTACAATGAGCAGTTCTTC; cdr3_aa: CASSVRGGAYNEQFF
clone_size: few; j_call: TRBJ2-3; d_call: -; v_call: TRBV5-1; cdr3_nt: TGCGCCAGCAGCCAACGGGACAACACAGATACGCAGTATTTT; cdr3_aa: CASSQRDNTDTQYF
clone_size: -; j_call: TRBJ2-7; d_call: -; v_call: TRBV21-1; cdr3_nt: TGTGCCAGCAGCAAAGTACCTCCCCTAAAGTACTACGAGCAGTACTTC; cdr3_aa: CASSKVPPLKYYEQYF
clone_size: many; j_call: TRBJ2-3; d_call: -; v_call: TRBV7-6; cdr3_nt: TGTGCCAGCAGCCCCTCTTCGGGGGGCACAGATACGCAGTATTTT; cdr3_aa: CASSPSSGGTDTQYF
clone_size: many; j_call: TRBJ2-1; d_call: -; v_call: TRBV27; cdr3_nt: TGTGCCAGCAGCCGCACTAACAATGAGCAGTTCTTC; cdr3_aa: CASSRTNNEQFF
clone_size: few; j_call: TRBJ1-4; d_call: -; v_call: TRBV7-9; cdr3_nt: TGTGCCAGCAGGCTAGGGGGGCTGGAAGAAAAACTGTTTTTT; cdr3_aa: CASRLGGLEEKLFF
clone_size: -; j_call: TRBJ2-2; d_call: -; v_call: TRBV24-1; cdr3_nt: TGTGCCACCAGTGATTGGGACACCCAGACCGGGGAGCTGTTTTTT; cdr3_aa: CATSDWDTQTGELFF
clone_size: many; j_call: TRBJ2-1; d_call: TRBD1; v_call: TRBV2; cdr3_nt: TGTGCCGACCGGGGGACAGGGAACTACAATGAGCAGTTCTTC; cdr3_aa: CADRGTGNYNEQFF
clone_size: -; j_call: TRBJ2-1; d_call: -; v_call: TRBV20-1; cdr3_nt: TGCAGTGCTCCCAACCCGGACGATCCCGAACCCCTTACGAGTGAGCAGTTCTTC; cdr3_aa: CSAPNPDDPEPLTSEQFF
clone_size: few; j_call: TRBJ2-7; d_call: -; v_call: TRBV29-1; cdr3_nt: TGCAGCGTTGACGTCGGGGGGCTCGAGCAGTACTTC; cdr3_aa: CSVDVGGLEQYF
clone_size: few; j_call: TRBJ2-5; d_call: TRBD1; v_call: TRBV20-1; cdr3_nt: TGCAGTGCTTACGGACAGGGGGTCGTCTTAGGGCAAGAGACCCAGTACTTC; cdr3_aa: CSAYGQGVVLGQETQYF
clone_size: few; j_call: TRBJ2-1; d_call: -; v_call: TRBV2; cdr3_nt: TGTGCCAGCAAAGACCCAAGGGGCAATGAGCAGTTCTTC; cdr3_aa: CASKDPRGNEQFF